This TCR beta chain originates from a study of blood T cell repertoires in COVID-19. Turning to the study itself: PBMCs, B-cell-depleted T cells, or T cells were the source of the cDNA or gDNA that made up the material.

The CDR3 extends over 15 amino acids. Trimming left V 0 bases short and J 9 bases short, with 13 bases between. CDR1 is SGHKS and CDR2 is YYEKEE in the germline V gene (reference sequence). Using immunoSEQ multiplex PCR, the repertoire was profiled, and TCRdb retains in-frame clones only, with some absent. The sample lists more than 300,000 clones, about 85% occurring once. The clonotype was recovered from a woman under 40 who had recovered from COVID-19. What was sequenced was PBMCs or T cells enriched from blood (not recorded which). The V call is TRBV5-5, the J call TRBJ1-6; D gene unclear. The CDR3 DNA follows: TGTGCCAGCAGCTTGGGGCAGGTTCTCAGTTCACCCCTCCACTTT. Its protein product is CASSLGQVLSSPLHF.